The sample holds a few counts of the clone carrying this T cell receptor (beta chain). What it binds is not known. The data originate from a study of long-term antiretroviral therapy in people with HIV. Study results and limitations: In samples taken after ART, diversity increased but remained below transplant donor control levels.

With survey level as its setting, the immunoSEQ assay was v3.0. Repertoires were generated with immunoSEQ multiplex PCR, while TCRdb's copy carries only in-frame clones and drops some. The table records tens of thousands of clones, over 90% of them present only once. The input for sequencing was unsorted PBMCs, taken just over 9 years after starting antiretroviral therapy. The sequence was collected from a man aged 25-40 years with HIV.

The CDR3 loop is CASSAPAGGGSPLHF. CDR3 in DNA: TGTGCCAGCAGCGCCCCGGCAGGGGGCGGCTCACCCCTCCACTTT. The chain joins TRBV9 to TRBJ1-6; 8 bases line up with TRBD1. Germline CDR1 reads SGDLS; CDR2 reads YYNGEE. The trim removed 3 bases at V and 10 bases at J, leaving 9 bases unmatched. CDR3 length: 15 amino acids.